One sample yielded the 26 T cell receptor beta chains listed below, sequenced in a study of blood T cell repertoires in COVID-19. Sequencing used immunoSEQ multiplex PCR; TCRdb keeps in-frame clones, though not all of them. The repertoire holds some 240,000 clones, with 75% to 85% as singletons. Material for sequencing was peripheral blood. The receptors were gathered from a woman in her seventies with COVID-19, enrolled during active disease.

This clone was counted a single time. The rearrangement uses TRBV5-6 and TRBJ1-4; no reliable D call. CDR1 is SGHDT and CDR2 is YYEEEE in the germline V gene. The CDR3 is 14 residues long. The ends were cut back, 2 bases at V and 2 bases at J, with 7 bases in the middle. The CDR3 sequence is CASSFFGTNEKLFF. Written as DNA, the CDR3 is TGTGCCAGCAGCTTTTTCGGGACTAATGAAAAACTGTTTTTT.

The V call is TRBV5-1, the J call TRBJ2-7; tentatively, D is TRBD1 (6 bases). The CDR3 runs 14 residues. Germline CDR1 SGHRS, CDR2 YFSETQ. V lost 0 bases, J lost 0 bases, and 7 bases lay in between. CDR3 DNA: TGCGCCAGCAGCTTGGGGACAGACTCCTACGAGCAGTACTTC. This codes for CASSLGTDSYEQYF.

The chain couples TRBV6-4 to TRBJ1-5, with TRBD1 as a possible D gene (5 bases). The CDR3 has 15 residues. The germline V gene has CDR1 MRHNA and CDR2 SNTAGT. V gave up 4 bases and J gave up 4 bases, with 14 bases separating them. CDR3 region: CASSVSGYPNQPQHF. As DNA, the CDR3 is TGTGCCAGCAGTGTATCAGGGTATCCTAATCAGCCCCAGCATTTT.

The chain couples TRBV27 to TRBJ2-3; 7 bases are shared with TRBD2. Germline trimming cut 9 bases from V and 4 bases from J; bases unmatched to any gene: 4. The CDR3 length is 12 residues. Germline values: CDR1 MNHEY, CDR2 SMNVEV (reference sequence). The CDR3 DNA reads as TGTGCCAGTAAGCGGGACCCAGATACGCAGTATTTT. Protein sequence: CASKRDPDTQYF.

The J gene is TRBJ2-5, the V gene TRBV12-5; 10 nucleotides line up with TRBD1. CDR3 length: 15 residues. J was trimmed by 5 bases and V by 1 base; bases with no gene match: 4. From germline, CDR1 is LGHNT and CDR2 FRNRAP. In DNA, the CDR3 is TGTGCTAGTGGTTTGGACCGGACAGGGGGTGAGACCCAGTACTTC. Amino acids: CASGLDRTGGETQYF.

The chain links TRBV7-2 to TRBJ1-1; D is unresolved. V shed 6 bases and J shed 0 bases, with 8 bases lying between them. CDR3 length: 13 amino acids. Germline CDR1 and CDR2: SGHTA and FQGNSA. CDR3: CASRVTVNTEAFF. The CDR3 DNA reads TGTGCCAGCAGAGTTACAGTGAACACTGAAGCTTTCTTT.

The chain employs TRBV9 and TRBJ1-6; 8 nucleotides align to TRBD1. This CDR3 contains 14 residues. V dropped 2 bases and J dropped 5; count of bases not matched to a gene: 0. Germline lookup yields CDR1 SGDLS and CDR2 YYNGEE. CDR3 coding DNA: TGTGCCAGCAGCGTGACAGGGGATAATTCACCCCTCCACTTT. Its translation is CASSVTGDNSPLHF.

As for this clone: The junction shows a germline mismatch at one end, possibly a read error. The chain combines TRBV7-9 with TRBJ2-1; 10 bases line up with TRBD2. In germline, CDR1 is SEHNR, CDR2 FQNEAQ (reference sequence). The CDR3 has 13 amino acids. CDR3 nucleotide sequence: TGTGCCAGCAGCCTAGCGGGAGTCAATGAGCAGTTCTTC. Its protein is CASSLAGVNEQFF.

In DNA form, the CDR3 reads TGTGCCAGCAGCTTCAGCTCCTACGAGCAGTACTTC. This encodes CASSFSSYEQYF. V gene TRBV2 combines with J gene TRBJ2-7; D gene unclear. From germline, CDR1 is SNHLY and CDR2 FYNNEI. The CDR3 length is 12 residues. Trimming stripped 6 bases from V and 0 bases from J, with 6 bases between.

This sequence joins TRBV19 and TRBJ1-5, with 7 bases matching TRBD1. V was pared by 3 bases and J by 6 bases, with 5 bases of the junction left unmatched. CDR3 length equals 14 residues. In germline, CDR1 is LNHDA, CDR2 SQIVND (reference sequence). Here the CDR3 reads CASSIWKGAQPQHF. The CDR3 DNA reads as TGTGCCAGTAGTATTTGGAAGGGGGCTCAGCCCCAGCATTTT.

The chain employs TRBV9 and TRBJ1-1, with D perhaps TRBD1 (6 bases). This CDR3 region has 12 residues. Trimming cost V 0 bases and J 8 bases, with 8 bases left between them. Germline assignment: CDR1 SGDLS and CDR2 YYNGEE. The CDR3: CASSVEGTEAFF. In nucleotides, the CDR3 is TGTGCCAGCAGCGTAGAGGGGACAGAAGCTTTCTTT.

The chain joins TRBV3-1 (or the pseudogene TRBV3-2) to TRBJ1-2; TRBD1 is a possible D gene (5 bases). V lost 1 base and J 8 bases, leaving 8 bases between the germline ends. This CDR3 spans 12 amino acids. Germline V gene sequence: CDR1 LGHDT, CDR2 YNNKEL (reference sequence). The CDR3 DNA reads as TGTGCCAGCAGCCAAGGGGGGGAAGGCTACACCTTC. Amino acids: CASSQGGEGYTF.

The V and J genes are TRBV19 and TRBJ1-5; TRBD1 might be the D (6 bases). Trimming took off 10 bases at V and 5 bases at J, with 12 bases between the two ends. The CDR3 contains 12 residues. Germline CDR1 LNHDA, CDR2 SQIVND (reference sequence). This chain's CDR3 is CATEGGYQPQHF. The CDR3 DNA follows: TGTGCCACCGAGGGGGGGTATCAGCCCCAGCATTTT.

The genes are TRBV4-2 and TRBJ2-1; D possibly corresponds to TRBD2 (6 bases). CDR3 length: 16 residues. Looked up from germline, CDR1 is LGHNA and CDR2 is YNFKEQ. Trimming removed 2 bases from V and 4 bases from J, with 15 bases in between. CDR3 DNA sequence: TGTGCCAGCAGCCAAATCTTGCGCGGGGATTACAATGAGCAGTTCTTC. Translated: CASSQILRGDYNEQFF.

V gene TRBV7-2 combines with J gene TRBJ2-3; TRBD2 aligns across 12 bases. The V gene end was trimmed by 5 bases and the J gene end by 4 bases; junction bases not matched to a gene: 4. Germline V gene lookup returns CDR1 SGHTA and CDR2 FQGNSA. This CDR3 comprises 15 residues. CDR3 region: CASSALAGGADTQYF. The CDR3 bases are TGTGCCAGCAGCGCACTAGCGGGAGGTGCAGATACGCAGTATTTT.

This chain uses TRBV15 with TRBJ1-6; possibly TRBD1 for D (6 bases). This CDR3 is 16 amino acids long. The V gene lost 1 base and the J gene lost 14 bases, with 21 bases spanning the gap. Germline CDR1 reads LNHNV; CDR2 reads YYDKDF (reference sequence). The CDR3 nucleotides read TGTGCCACCAGCAGAGTTTTGAGGGGGACCGTTGGGGCCCTCCACTTT. Translation: CATSRVLRGTVGALHF. The complete variable domain, with remaining parts taken from reference TRBV15 and TRBJ1-6, reads DAMVIQNPRYQVTQFGKPVTLSCSQTLNHNVMYWYQQKSSQAPKLLFHYYDKDFNNEADTPDNFQSRRPNTSFCFLDIRSPGLGDTAMYLCATSRVLRGTVGALHFGNGTRLTVT.

The chain combines TRBV7-2 with TRBJ1-6; D ambiguous. This CDR3 spans 13 amino acids. Trimming stripped 1 base from V and 14 bases from J, with 12 bases between. Germline V gene data show CDR1 as SGHTA and CDR2 as FQGNSA. This CDR3 reads CASSLGSGWTLHF. The CDR3 nucleotides read TGTGCCAGCAGCTTAGGTTCAGGCTGGACCCTCCACTTT. Looking up the rest from reference TRBV7-2 and TRBJ1-6 gives the full variable domain: GAGVSQSPSNKVTEKGKDVELRCDPISGHTALYWYRQSLGQGLEFLIYFQGNSAPDKSGLPSDRFSAERTGGSVSTLTIQRTQQEDSAVYLCASSLGSGWTLHFGNGTRLTVT.

The CDR3 protein is CAISESVRGVLPGTSGENEQFF. The DNA of the CDR3 is TGTGCCATCAGTGAGTCCGTACGGGGTGTCCTCCCCGGGACTAGCGGGGAAAATGAGCAGTTCTTC. The V and J genes are TRBV10-3 and TRBJ2-1; 13 positions agree with TRBD2. The V gene's germline CDR1 is ENHRY and CDR2 SYGVKD. The CDR3 is 22 residues long. V dropped 0 bases and J dropped 7; count of bases not matched to a gene: 21.

The CDR3: CASSHRGGLTPGANVLTF. The CDR3 DNA sequence: TGTGCCAGCAGCCATAGGGGGGGATTAACCCCTGGGGCCAACGTCCTGACTTTC. J is TRBJ2-6 and V is TRBV7-2; TRBD2 might be the D (7 bases). The length of the CDR3 is 18 residues. The ends were cut back, 5 bases at V and 2 bases at J, with 19 bases in the middle. Looked up from germline, CDR1 is SGHTA and CDR2 is FQGNSA.

The chain recombines TRBV4-3 with TRBJ2-3; TRBD2 agrees at 9 bases. The CDR3 sequence is 16 residues long. V lost 1 base, J lost 1 base, and 3 bases stayed unmatched. Germline V lookup: CDR1 LGHNA, CDR2 YSLEER. In nucleotides, the CDR3 is TGCGCCAGCAGCCAAGTAGCGGGGGCTGGCACAGATACGCAGTATTTT. It encodes CASSQVAGAGTDTQYF.

J is TRBJ2-3 and V is TRBV10-3, with D perhaps TRBD1 (5 bases). CDR1 and CDR2 from the germline V gene are ENHRY and SYGVKD. The CDR3 contains 13 residues. Trimming cost V 4 bases and J 3 bases, with 8 bases left between them. The CDR3 is CAISARGTDTQYF. As DNA, the CDR3 is TGTGCCATCAGTGCTAGGGGAACAGATACGCAGTATTTT.

This clone was detected a few times. This chain connects TRBV7-9 to TRBJ1-5; D gene unclear. The CDR3 runs to 12 residues. Germline CDR1 and CDR2: SEHNR and FQNEAQ (reference sequence). The V end was cut by 2 bases, the J end by 3 bases, with 2 bases between. CDR3 amino acids: CASSLYNQPQHF. Here the CDR3 DNA reads TGTGCCAGCAGCTTATACAATCAGCCCCAGCATTTT. Drawing the rest from reference TRBV7-9 and TRBJ1-5, the complete variable domain is DTGVSQNPRHKITKRGQNVTFRCDPISEHNRLYWYRQTLGQGPEFLTYFQNEAQLEKSRLLSDRFSAERPKGSFSTLEIQRTEQGDSAMYLCASSLYNQPQHFGDGTRLSIL.

V is TRBV5-4 and J is TRBJ2-7; TRBD2 aligns across 8 bases. Trimming removed 4 bases from V and 6 bases from J; junction bases left unmatched: 18. The CDR3 has 17 amino acids. Germline V lookup: CDR1 SGHNT, CDR2 YYREEE (reference sequence). Here the CDR3 DNA reads TGTGCCAGCAGCCGACGCCTAGGGCGGGAGGTTCCTCCCGAGCAGTACTTC. Encoded protein: CASSRRLGREVPPEQYF.

The genes are TRBV12-5 and TRBJ1-1, with 7 bases matching TRBD1. CDR3 length: 16 residues. CDR1 LGHNT and CDR2 FRNRAP come from the germline V gene. Germline trimming cut 0 bases from V and 2 bases from J; bases unmatched to any gene: 6. The CDR3 protein is CASGLVPGTANTEAFF. The DNA for the CDR3 is TGTGCTAGTGGTTTGGTACCCGGGACAGCTAACACTGAAGCTTTCTTT. The full variable domain, with the rest looked up from reference TRBV12-5 and TRBJ1-1, is DARVTQTPRHKVTEMGQEVTMRCQPILGHNTVFWYRQTMMQGLELLAYFRNRAPLDDSGMPKDRFSAEMPDATLATLKIQPSEPRDSAVYFCASGLVPGTANTEAFFGQGTRLTVV.

V is TRBV7-8 and J is TRBJ1-1, with TRBD1 as a possible D gene (5 bases). This CDR3 has 13 amino acids. CDR1 SGHVS and CDR2 FQNEAQ come from the germline V gene. The V end was cut by 3 bases, the J end by 4 bases, with 9 bases between. The CDR3 DNA reads as TGTGCCAGCAGCTTGGGGGAGGGCACTGAAGCTTTCTTT. Residues: CASSLGEGTEAFF.

The chain has TRBV6-2 or TRBV6-3 and TRBJ1-5; the D is unclear. Per germline, CDR1 MNHEY and CDR2 SVGEGT. Trimming took off 0 bases at V and 4 bases at J, with 7 bases between the two ends. This CDR3 spans 14 amino acids. The CDR3 is CASSYSVRNQPQHF. The DNA of the CDR3 is TGTGCCAGCAGTTACTCTGTCAGAAATCAGCCCCAGCATTTT.